The 32 T cell receptor beta chains listed next were all sequenced from one sample in a study of cytomegalovirus exposure and HLA in healthy donors. The PCR made use of 60 Vbeta and 13 Jbeta primers. TCRdb's table, derived via immunoSEQ multiplex PCR, lists solely in-frame clones and lacks some. This sample contains roughly 200,000 clones. Source material: PBMCs. The receptor set was obtained from a girl aged 2 to 10 in good health and CMV-seropositive.

V and J are TRBV4-2 and TRBJ2-3; the D gene is possibly TRBD2 (5 bases). CDR1 is LGHNA and CDR2 is YNFKEQ in the germline V gene. The V end was cut by 0 bases, the J end by 1 base, with 14 bases between. The CDR3 loop spans 17 amino acids. CDR3 DNA sequence: TGTGCCAGCAGCCAAGATTCGGCTAGCAGCGGCACAGATACGCAGTATTTT. Protein: CASSQDSASSGTDTQYF.

CDR3 nucleotide sequence: TGCGCCAGCAGCTTGCAAGGGACAGCCAGGCACACTGAAGCTTTCTTT. Translated, it gives CASSLQGTARHTEAFF. V gene TRBV5-1 combines with J gene TRBJ1-1; 7 nucleotides line up with TRBD1. The CDR3 covers 16 residues. Germline-derived CDR1 and CDR2 are SGHRS and YFSETQ. Trimming at V came to 1 base and at J to 3 bases, leaving 9 bases not matched to a gene.

This chain connects TRBV5-4 to TRBJ2-7; possible D gene TRBD2, 6 bases. V lost 0 bases and J 5 bases, leaving 18 bases between the germline ends. Germline V gene lookup returns CDR1 SGHNT and CDR2 YYREEE (reference sequence). This CDR3 has 16 amino acids. The CDR3 DNA reads TGTGCCAGCAGCTTGGATATGGCGGGAAGTTTACACGAGCAGTACTTC. Its translation is CASSLDMAGSLHEQYF.

About this clone: One junction end disagrees with the germline gene, perhaps due to a read error. The chain is built from TRBV10-3 and TRBJ2-1; 14 bases align to TRBD2. In germline, CDR1 is ENHRY, CDR2 SYGVKD. The CDR3 runs to 19 residues. This CDR3 reads CATSRWTSGRSSSYNEQFF. The CDR3 DNA reads as TGTGCCACCAGTAGATGGACTAGCGGGAGGTCAAGCTCCTACAATGAGCAGTTCTTC.

This rearrangement joins TRBV18 to TRBJ2-7; 8 bases line up with TRBD1. Germline lookup yields CDR1 KGHSH and CDR2 LQKENI. The V and J ends lost 3 bases and 5 bases, in that order; junction bases with no gene match: 15. The CDR3 extends over 17 amino acids. The CDR3 bases are TGTGCCAGCTCACCGCTCGGAACCGGGACAGGCACACACGAGCAGTACTTC. Translating gives CASSPLGTGTGTHEQYF.

The rearrangement joins TRBV7-9 to TRBJ1-4; D gene uncertain. CDR3 length: 18 amino acids. V lost 8 bases to trimming and J lost 10 bases, with 32 bases between them. From germline, CDR1 is SEHNR and CDR2 FQNEAQ (reference sequence). The CDR3 DNA is TGTGCCAGCTCTAGAGGCGTAGGTTTGAATTCGGCTGAGACAAAACTGTTTTTT. It specifies CASSRGVGLNSAETKLFF. Full variable domain (outside the CDR3, taken from reference TRBV7-9 and TRBJ1-4): DTGVSQNPRHKITKRGQNVTFRCDPISEHNRLYWYRQTLGQGPEFLTYFQNEAQLEKSRLLSDRFSAERPKGSFSTLEIQRTEQGDSAMYLCASSRGVGLNSAETKLFFGSGTQLSVL.

The rearrangement joins TRBV11-2 to TRBJ1-6; tentatively, D is TRBD1 (5 bases). Germline V lookup: CDR1 SGHAT, CDR2 FQNNGV. V shed 2 bases and J shed 13 bases, with 18 bases lying between them. The CDR3 spans 15 residues. Written as DNA, the CDR3 is TGTGCCAGCAGCTTACCGGAGGGGACTGGGGGGCCCCTCCACTTT. Its protein is CASSLPEGTGGPLHF.

The genes are TRBV19 and TRBJ2-6; D perhaps matches TRBD2 (6 bases). CDR1 is LNHDA and CDR2 is SQIVND in the germline V gene (reference sequence). This CDR3 is 22 amino acids long. V gave up 3 bases and J gave up 0 bases, with 27 bases separating them. CDR3 in amino acids: CASSIGGALGLPNPSGANVLTF. The CDR3 DNA reads TGTGCCAGTAGTATTGGAGGGGCCCTGGGACTGCCAAATCCCTCTGGGGCCAACGTCCTGACTTTC.

As to this clone: The junction departs from the called germline gene at one end, perhaps through a read error. V and J are TRBV28 and TRBJ2-3; D gene uncertain. The CDR3 contains 13 residues. Per germline, CDR1 MDHEN and CDR2 SYDVKM. This chain's CDR3 is CASSLYSTETQYF. As DNA, the CDR3 is TGTGCCAGCAGTTTATACTCTACAGAAACGCAGTATTTT. Full variable domain (rest looked up from reference TRBV28 and TRBJ2-3): DVKVTQSSRYLVKRTGEKVFLECVQDMDHENMFWYRQDPGLGLRLIYFSYDVKMKEKGDIPEGYSVSREKKERFSLILESASTNQTSMYLCASSLYSTETQYFGPGTRLTVL.

The gene calls are TRBV19 and TRBJ2-6; TRBD2 agrees at 8 bases. Germline lookup yields CDR1 LNHDA and CDR2 SQIVND (reference sequence). The CDR3 consists of 19 residues. Trimming cost V 4 bases and J 0 bases; bases outside gene matches: 11. Here the CDR3 DNA reads TGTGCCAGTAGTAATCGTCTAGCGGGCATGAGCTCTGGGGCCAACGTCCTGACTTTC. It encodes CASSNRLAGMSSGANVLTF. The full variable domain, with the rest looked up from reference TRBV19 and TRBJ2-6, is DGGITQSPKYLFRKEGQNVTLSCEQNLNHDAMYWYRQDPGQGLRLIYYSQIVNDFQKGDIAEGYSVSREKKESFPLTVTSAQKNPTAFYLCASSNRLAGMSSGANVLTFGAGSRLTVL.

The chain has TRBV5-6 and TRBJ2-1; 11 positions agree with TRBD2. Germline loops: CDR1 SGHDT, CDR2 YYEEEE. With V trimmed by 1 base and J by 8 bases, 8 bases remained unmatched. This CDR3 comprises 16 residues. CDR3 in amino acids: CASSLSGSGRGDEQFF. The DNA for the CDR3 is TGTGCCAGCAGCTTGTCGGGTAGCGGGAGGGGGGATGAGCAGTTCTTC.

CDR3 sequence reads: CASREGAYGYTF. The CDR3 DNA reads as TGCGCCAGCAGGGAGGGAGCCTATGGCTACACCTTC. The chain recombines TRBV10-2 with TRBJ1-2; D is unresolved. The CDR3 runs to 12 residues. The ends were cut back, 6 bases at V and 4 bases at J, with 9 bases in the middle. In germline, CDR1 is WSHSY, CDR2 SAAADI.

The rearrangement links TRBV27 to TRBJ1-3, with D perhaps TRBD1 (5 bases). CDR1 MNHEY and CDR2 SMNVEV come from the germline V gene (reference sequence). The V end was cut by 5 bases, the J end by 4 bases, with 15 bases between. The CDR3 runs 15 residues. Here the CDR3 DNA reads TGTGCCAGCAGTCCCAGGGCTAGCGGCGGAAACACCATATATTTT. It is translated as CASSPRASGGNTIYF.

This sequence joins TRBV9 and TRBJ2-5; 8 bases are a match to TRBD2. Germline lookup yields CDR1 SGDLS and CDR2 YYNGEE. V lost 4 bases to trimming and J lost 2 bases; unmatched junction nucleotides: 10. This CDR3 contains 16 residues. In nucleotides, the CDR3 is TGTGCCAGCAGCCCCGTGGGTAGCGGGACACAAGAGACCCAGTACTTC. The encoded protein is CASSPVGSGTQETQYF. Together with reference TRBV9 and TRBJ2-5, the CDR3 gives the full variable domain: DSGVTQTPKHLITATGQRVTLRCSPRSGDLSVYWYQQSLDQGLQFLIQYYNGEERAKGNILERFSAQQFPDLHSELNLSSLELGDSALYFCASSPVGSGTQETQYFGPGTRLLVL.

This chain joins TRBV28 and TRBJ1-2; 7 positions match TRBD1. This CDR3 spans 13 amino acids. The V and J ends lost 3 bases and 8 bases, in that order; junction bases with no gene match: 6. Germline CDR1 and CDR2: MDHEN and SYDVKM. CDR3 sequence reads: CASSFRTGAGYTF. The CDR3 region has the DNA TGTGCCAGCAGTTTTCGGACAGGAGCAGGCTACACCTTC.

The V and J genes are TRBV10-2 and TRBJ1-2; D unclear. V was cut by 0 bases and J by 8 bases, with 16 bases left in between. Germline V gene lookup returns CDR1 WSHSY and CDR2 SAAADI. This CDR3 comprises 15 residues. CDR3 region: CASSESMSNLVGYTF. In DNA form, the CDR3 reads TGCGCCAGCAGTGAGTCGATGAGTAACTTGGTAGGCTACACCTTC.

The J gene is TRBJ2-7, the V gene TRBV4-1; D may be TRBD2 (6 bases). The germline V gene encodes CDR1 MGHRA and CDR2 YSYEKL. This CDR3 comprises 16 residues. Trimming pared 4 bases from V and 3 bases from J, leaving 19 bases between. CDR3 sequence (DNA): TGCGCCAGCAGCCCCTTGAACCGGGCTAGCGTCTACGAGCAGTACTTC. Translating it yields CASSPLNRASVYEQYF.

This chain joins TRBV5-1 and TRBJ2-1; 8 nucleotides match TRBD2. The CDR3 is 15 residues long. Losses at the gene ends were 4 bases for V and 0 bases for J; bases not matched to a gene: 3. Germline loops: CDR1 SGHRS, CDR2 YFSETQ. CDR3 residues: CASSIAGSSYNEQFF. Here the CDR3 DNA reads TGCGCCAGCAGCATAGCGGGGAGCTCCTACAATGAGCAGTTCTTC.

The chain joins TRBV5-5 to TRBJ1-1; D ambiguous. The V end lost 6 bases, the J end lost 5 bases, and 17 bases lay between the germline ends. Germline CDR1 SGHKS, CDR2 YYEKEE (reference sequence). CDR3 length: 14 amino acids. The CDR3 DNA reads TGTGCCAGCACCTGGGGAGGGCCGGGGACTGAAGCTTTCTTT. This gives the protein CASTWGGPGTEAFF.

The rearrangement joins TRBV27 to TRBJ2-1; tentative D call: TRBD2 (6 bases). This CDR3 has 18 residues. Between the trimmed V and J ends, which lost 5 bases and 0 bases, there was a span of 20 bases. Per germline, CDR1 MNHEY and CDR2 SMNVEV (reference sequence). The CDR3 sequence: CASSQLLSSVSSYNEQFF. The CDR3 nucleotides read TGTGCCAGCAGTCAGCTACTTTCTAGCGTGAGCTCCTACAATGAGCAGTTCTTC.

The chain employs TRBV27 and TRBJ2-7; the match to TRBD2 covers 14 bases. The ends lost 3 bases at V and 2 bases at J; junction bases unmatched: 0. CDR3 size: 15 residues. Germline CDR1 reads MNHEY; CDR2 reads SMNVEV (reference sequence). For the CDR3, the DNA is TGTGCCAGCAGTTTGACTAGCGGGAGGGCCTACGAGCAGTACTTC. This translates into CASSLTSGRAYEQYF.

The CDR3 loop reads CSGVVAGVNEQFF. In nucleotides, the CDR3 is TGCAGCGGTGTCGTAGCGGGAGTCAATGAGCAGTTCTTC. J is TRBJ2-1 and V is TRBV29-1; the match to TRBD2 covers 9 bases. Germline lookup yields CDR1 SQVTM and CDR2 ANQGSEA. V trimming: 7 bases; J trimming: 6 bases; junction bases outside the gene matches: 7. This CDR3 has 13 amino acids.

The J gene is TRBJ2-7, the V gene TRBV4-1, with 7 bases aligning to TRBD2. This CDR3 contains 15 residues. J gave up 3 bases and V 3 bases, and 8 bases lay outside the gene matches. Germline CDR1 is MGHRA and CDR2 is YSYEKL. DNA of the CDR3: TGCGCCAGCAGCCACAACGCGGGCGGGAGCTACGAGCAGTACTTC. Residues: CASSHNAGGSYEQYF.

The V and J genes are TRBV28 and TRBJ1-1, with D unclear. V was pared by 3 bases and J by 3 bases, with 8 bases between. Germline-derived CDR1 and CDR2 are MDHEN and SYDVKM. The CDR3 has 13 residues. Here the CDR3 reads CASSLLRYTEAFF. In DNA, the CDR3 is TGTGCCAGCAGTTTGCTCAGATACACTGAAGCTTTCTTT. The variable domain in full, completed from reference TRBV28 and TRBJ1-1, reads DVKVTQSSRYLVKRTGEKVFLECVQDMDHENMFWYRQDPGLGLRLIYFSYDVKMKEKGDIPEGYSVSREKKERFSLILESASTNQTSMYLCASSLLRYTEAFFGQGTRLTVV.

In DNA, the CDR3 is TGTGCCAGCAGTCGAAGAACCGGGACAGTTCTCTCTGGAAACACCATATATTTT. This encodes CASSRRTGTVLSGNTIYF. J is TRBJ1-3 and V is TRBV6-4; 7 nucleotides agree with TRBD1. CDR1 and CDR2 (germline): MRHNA, SNTAGT. Trimming took 5 bases from V and 0 from J; bases not matched to a gene: 13. The CDR3 has 18 amino acids.

This sequence joins TRBV11-2 and TRBJ2-1; 8 bases match TRBD2. Germline values: CDR1 SGHAT, CDR2 FQNNGV. The V and J ends lost 1 base and 0 bases, in that order; junction bases with no gene match: 2. CDR3 length: 16 residues. CDR3 in amino acids: CASSLGTSGSYNEQFF. The CDR3, as DNA: TGTGCCAGCAGCTTAGGAACTAGCGGCTCCTACAATGAGCAGTTCTTC.

The CDR3 spells CASSEEVAPLTDTQYF. DNA of the CDR3: TGTGCCAGCAGTGAAGAGGTAGCGCCCTTGACAGATACGCAGTATTTT. The V call is TRBV2, the J call TRBJ2-3; maybe TRBD2 (5 bases). Germline CDR1 reads SNHLY; CDR2 reads FYNNEI. The CDR3 consists of 16 residues. V lost 1 base and J 3 bases, leaving 14 bases between the germline ends.

The V call is TRBV6-5, the J call TRBJ2-2, with D tentatively TRBD2 (5 bases). This CDR3 is built from 15 residues. The V end was cut by 5 bases, the J end by 5 bases, with 15 bases between. CDR1 and CDR2 from the germline V gene are MNHEY and SVGAGI. The CDR3 spells CASSPRDRFTGELFF. The DNA of the CDR3 is TGTGCCAGCAGTCCCCGGGATCGATTTACCGGGGAGCTGTTTTTT.

The CDR3 sequence is CASSLRQGSTEAFF. DNA for the CDR3: TGTGCCAGCAGTTTAAGGCAGGGAAGCACTGAAGCTTTCTTT. This chain uses TRBV27 with TRBJ1-1; TRBD1 might be the D (5 bases). Per the germline V gene, CDR1 is MNHEY and CDR2 is SMNVEV (reference sequence). V lost 2 bases, J lost 4 bases, and 11 bases lay in between. CDR3 length: 14 residues.

V usage is TRBV29-1 and J usage is TRBJ2-1; no clear D. V shed 3 bases and J shed 0 bases, with 9 bases lying between them. The V gene's germline CDR1 is SQVTM and CDR2 ANQGSEA. This CDR3 has 14 residues. CDR3 bases: TGCAGCGTTGACAACCAGGACTCCTACAATGAGCAGTTCTTC. This codes for CSVDNQDSYNEQFF.

The chain couples TRBV19 to TRBJ2-5, with D hard to call. The DNA end favors TRBJ2-7, so the J call may be wrong. The CDR3 loop spans 14 amino acids. Per the germline V gene, CDR1 is LNHDA and CDR2 is SQIVND (reference sequence). CDR3 nucleotides: TGTGCCAGTAGTACGGACCCGTACGACTACGAGCAGTACTTC. Amino acid sequence: CASSTDPYDYEQYF.

The chain joins TRBV5-6 to TRBJ2-2, with TRBD2 identical over 7 bases. The CDR3 is made up of 16 amino acids. V lost 0 bases and J lost 5; bases outside the gene matches: 7. CDR1 is SGHDT and CDR2 is YYEEEE in the germline V gene. In nucleotides, the CDR3 is TGTGCCAGCAGCTTGGGACTAGCTGGTTTGACCGGGGAGCTGTTTTTT. Its translation: CASSLGLAGLTGELFF.